These T cell receptor beta chains were read from a single sample in a study of CD8+ T cells in alopecia areata. The data were produced by immunoSEQ multiplex PCR, yet TCRdb's version contains in-frame clones alone and is incomplete. The sample lists over 85,000 clones; around 71% were seen once. The source material was CD8+ T cells sorted from blood, sampled at approximately week 42, from a patient treated with tofacitinib. These receptors originate from a human donor with alopecia areata. The CDR3 runs from the conserved cysteine through the conserved F or W. Each record gives: clone size, D gene, V gene, CDR3 length, J gene, CDR3 protein, CDR3 DNA. A D gene is named only where the DNA matches it firmly. Clone size is given for some rows only: seen once, a few or many times, or a class if the clone is expanded.

>-|-|TRBV4-3|18|TRBJ1-4
CASSQEEVGAGLGEKLFF
TGCGCCAGCAGCCAAGAGGAGGTCGGGGCGGGCTTGGGTGAAAAACTGTTTTTT
>-|-|TRBV12-5|15|TRBJ1-1
CASGLEGGGAEEAFF
TGTGCTAGTGGTTTGGAGGGAGGGGGGGCAGAGGAAGCTTTCTTT
>-|-|TRBV2|14|TRBJ1-2
CASSGPRRDYGYTF
TGTGCCAGCAGTGGCCCGAGGCGCGACTATGGCTACACCTTC
>-|TRBD2|TRBV5-1|15|TRBJ2-1
CASSNPSGGAAEQFF
TGCGCCAGCAGCAATCCTAGCGGGGGGGCCGCTGAGCAGTTCTTC
>-|TRBD1|TRBV27|15|TRBJ1-4
CASSSAGGAGEKLFF
TGTGCCAGCAGTTCTGCAGGGGGCGCTGGAGAAAAACTGTTTTTT
>-|-|TRBV13|12|TRBJ1-4
CASSPDRKKLFF
TGTGCCAGCAGCCCGGACCGTAAAAAACTGTTTTTT
>-|TRBD1|TRBV28|14|TRBJ2-7
CASTGTEIWEEQYF
TGTGCCAGCACCGGGACAGAAATCTGGGAGGAGCAGTACTTC
>-|TRBD1|TRBV5-5|14|TRBJ1-2
CASSPGQGVYGYTF
TGTGCCAGCAGCCCGGGACAGGGCGTCTATGGCTACACCTTC
>few|TRBD1|TRBV13|15|TRBJ1-2
CASSFPTGANYGYTF
TGTGCCAGCAGCTTCCCGACAGGGGCTAACTATGGCTACACCTTC
>-|-|TRBV30|14|TRBJ1-6
CAWRREAENSPLHF
TGTGCCTGGAGAAGGGAGGCCGAGAATTCACCCCTCCACTTT
>-|-|TRBV19|14|TRBJ1-5
CASSPDIEAKPQHF
TGTGCCAGTAGTCCCGACATAGAAGCGAAGCCCCAGCATTTT
>-|-|TRBV7-2|16|TRBJ1-5
CASGAGGWGVNQPQHF
TGTGCCAGCGGGGCTGGGGGTTGGGGCGTCAATCAGCCCCAGCATTTT
>once|TRBD1|TRBV7-9|13|TRBJ1-2
CASSAGTAYGYTF
TGTGCCAGCAGCGCGGGGACAGCCTATGGCTACACCTTC
>-|-|TRBV30|13|TRBJ2-5
CAWREMGAREQYF
TGTGCCTGGAGGGAAATGGGGGCGCGGGAGCAGTACTTC
>-|-|TRBV6-1|11|TRBJ1-1
CASSADTEAFF
TGTGCCAGCAGTGCTGACACTGAAGCTTTCTTT
>-|TRBD1|TRBV7-8|14|TRBJ1-5
CASSPGTGDQPQHF
TGTGCCAGCAGCCCCGGGACAGGGGATCAGCCCCAGCATTTT
>once|-|TRBV30|15|TRBJ1-5
CAWSVQGPDLGPQHF
TGTGCCTGGAGTGTACAGGGACCAGACCTTGGGCCCCAGCATTTT
>once|-|TRBV11-2|14|TRBJ1-1
CASSLQGAFTEAFF
TGTGCCAGCAGCTTACAGGGAGCGTTCACTGAAGCTTTCTTT
>-|-|TRBV4-3|14|TRBJ1-2
CASSQDRLNYGYTF
TGCGCCAGCAGCCAAGATCGACTAAACTATGGCTACACCTTC
>-|-|TRBV13|14|TRBJ1-1
CASSLDQGRPEAFF
TGTGCCAGCAGCTTAGACCAGGGGCGTCCTGAAGCTTTCTTT
>few|-|TRBV2|12|TRBJ2-2
CASMRATGELFF
TGTGCCAGCATGAGAGCGACCGGGGAGCTGTTTTTT
>-|TRBD1|TRBV2|17|TRBJ2-1
CASIDNTPGQTYNEQFF
TGTGCCAGCATCGATAATACCCCGGGACAGACCTACAATGAGCAGTTCTTC
>-|TRBD2|TRBV9|13|TRBJ2-4
CASSTGLADIQYF
TGTGCCAGCAGCACGGGACTAGCGGACATTCAGTACTTC
>-|-|TRBV4-3|15|TRBJ1-5
CASSPRLYSNQPQHF
TGCGCCAGCAGCCCTAGGCTGTATAGCAATCAGCCCCAGCATTTT
>-|-|TRBV19|12|TRBJ2-2
CASSPGTGELFF
TGTGCCAGTAGTCCGGGGACCGGGGAGCTGTTTTTT
>-|-|TRBV7-9|14|TRBJ2-4
CASSLGGTKNIQYF
TGTGCCAGCAGCTTAGGGGGGACAAAAAACATTCAGTACTTC
>few|-|TRBV10-3|13|TRBJ1-1
CAIRVTGNTEAFF
TGTGCCATCAGGGTCACAGGGAACACTGAAGCTTTCTTT
>-|-|TRBV6-1|13|TRBJ2-1
CASSDTTYNEQFF
TGTGCCAGCAGTGACACCACATACAATGAGCAGTTCTTC
>-|TRBD1|TRBV29-1|13|TRBJ2-1
CSVVGQGAQGQFF
TGCAGCGTTGTAGGACAGGGGGCGCAGGGGCAGTTCTTC
>-|TRBD1|TRBV30|11|TRBJ1-1
CGGQGDTEAFF
TGTGGCGGACAGGGGGACACTGAAGCTTTCTTT
>-|TRBD2|TRBV9|15|TRBJ2-7
CASSVGASGGYEQYF
TGTGCCAGCAGCGTAGGGGCTAGCGGGGGCTACGAGCAGTACTTC
>few|-|TRBV15|17|TRBJ2-6
CATSRDFVGAGANVLTF
TGTGCCACCAGCAGAGATTTCGTGGGGGCCGGGGCCAACGTCCTGACTTTC
>-|-|TRBV7-2|14|TRBJ1-2
CASSLATRNYGYTF
TGTGCCAGCAGCCTAGCCACGCGTAACTATGGCTACACCTTC